This T cell receptor (beta chain) was sequenced in a study of cytomegalovirus exposure and HLA in healthy donors. The table lists this clone with a count of one. Use of 60 Vbeta and 13 Jbeta primers characterized the PCR. Sequencing used immunoSEQ multiplex PCR; TCRdb keeps in-frame clones, though not all of them. The repertoire holds fewer than 120,000 clones, with 75% to 80% as singletons. CDR3 length equals 15 residues. Between the trimmed V and J ends, which lost 1 base and 4 bases, there was a span of 14 bases. Per the germline V gene, CDR1 is LGHNA and CDR2 is YSLEER. The donors comprised healthy bone marrow donors.

Sequencing input: PBMCs. The TCR comes from a woman in her 30s in good health and CMV-seronegative. This chain uses TRBV4-3 with TRBJ2-7; perhaps TRBD2 as D (6 bases). The CDR3 loop is CASSQVGTPLYEQYF. CDR3 DNA: TGCGCCAGCAGCCAAGTTGGGACTCCGTTATACGAGCAGTACTTC.